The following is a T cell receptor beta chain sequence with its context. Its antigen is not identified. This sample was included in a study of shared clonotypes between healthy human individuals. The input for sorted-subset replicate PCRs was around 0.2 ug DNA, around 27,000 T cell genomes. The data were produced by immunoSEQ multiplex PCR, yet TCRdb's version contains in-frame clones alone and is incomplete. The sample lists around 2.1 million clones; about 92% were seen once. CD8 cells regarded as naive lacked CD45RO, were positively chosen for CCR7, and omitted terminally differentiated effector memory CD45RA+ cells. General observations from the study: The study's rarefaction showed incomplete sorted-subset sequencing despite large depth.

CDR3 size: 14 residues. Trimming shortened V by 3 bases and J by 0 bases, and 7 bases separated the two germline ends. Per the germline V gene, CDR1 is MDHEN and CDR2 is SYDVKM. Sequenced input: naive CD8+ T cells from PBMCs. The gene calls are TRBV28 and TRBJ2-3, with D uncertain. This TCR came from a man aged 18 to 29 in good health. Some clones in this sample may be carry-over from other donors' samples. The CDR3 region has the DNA TGTGCCAGCAGTTTGGCGCGAAGCACAGATACGCAGTATTTT. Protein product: CASSLARSTDTQYF.